The next 17 T cell receptor beta chains were all read from a single sample in a study of naive CD8 T cells in extremely preterm neonates. Clones were sequenced by immunoSEQ multiplex PCR, and TCRdb holds only the in-frame ones, with some missing. This sample has approximately 6,300 clones, with under 99% found just once. Without labor or membrane rupture, elective cesareans at about 35-43 weeks supplied term cord blood. The specimen was naive CD8+ T cells from cord blood. These receptors all stem from a newborn in good health.

The chain combines TRBV9 with TRBJ2-1; D remains unclear. This CDR3 spans 12 amino acids. The germline V gene has CDR1 SGDLS and CDR2 YYNGEE. V was clipped by 3 bases and J by 9 bases, with 10 bases between them. The CDR3 coding sequence is TGTGCCAGCAGCGCCCGAGAACCTGAGCAGTTCTTC. Translation: CASSAREPEQFF.

This sequence joins TRBV2 and TRBJ1-5, with no clear D. Trimming cost V 6 bases and J 6 bases, with 9 bases left between them. This CDR3 contains 12 residues. Germline V gives CDR1 SNHLY, CDR2 FYNNEI. This CDR3 reads CASRRIGQPQHF. As DNA, the CDR3 is TGTGCCAGCAGGCGCATCGGTCAGCCCCAGCATTTT. Together with reference TRBV2 and TRBJ1-5, the CDR3 gives the full variable domain: EPEVTQTPSHQVTQMGQEVILRCVPISNHLYFYWYRQILGQKVEFLVSFYNNEISEKSEIFDDQFSVERPDGSNFTLKIRSTKLEDSAMYFCASRRIGQPQHFGDGTRLSIL.

CDR3 DNA: TGCGCCAGCAGCCAAGCGGGGGGGGGTGCAGATACGCAGTATTTT. Its translation is CASSQAGGGADTQYF. The rearrangement joins TRBV4-1 to TRBJ2-3; 8 nucleotides line up with TRBD2. With V trimmed by 1 base and J by 4 bases, 4 bases remained unmatched. CDR3 size: 15 residues. Germline loops: CDR1 MGHRA, CDR2 YSYEKL.

The chain joins TRBV4-2 to TRBJ2-5; a weak D match, TRBD2 (6 bases). Trimming took off 4 bases at V and 5 bases at J, with 8 bases between the two ends. Germline V gene data show CDR1 as LGHNA and CDR2 as YNFKEQ. CDR3 size: 12 residues. CDR3 residues: CASSRGGETQYF. CDR3 DNA sequence: TGTGCCAGCAGCCGAGGAGGGGAGACCCAGTACTTC.

This chain links TRBV6-6 with TRBJ2-7, with D unclear. This CDR3 spans 10 amino acids. Looked up from germline, CDR1 is MNHNY and CDR2 is SVGAGI (reference sequence). Between the trimmed V and J ends, which lost 8 bases and 6 bases, there was a span of 8 bases. The CDR3 nucleotides read TGTGCCAGCGGCCTCGTCGAGCAGTACTTC. Protein sequence: CASGLVEQYF.

The chain joins TRBV4-3 to TRBJ1-1, with 7 bases fitting TRBD1. The CDR3 is 16 amino acids. Germline CDR1 is LGHNA and CDR2 is YSLEER. V lost 0 bases and J lost 3; bases outside the gene matches: 7. CDR3 nucleotides: TGCGCCAGCAGCCAAGATCGGGCCGACAGGGACACTGAAGCTTTCTTT. Translated, it gives CASSQDRADRDTEAFF.

V usage is TRBV4-1 and J usage is TRBJ1-2; D gene uncertain. Trimming left V 3 bases short and J 3 bases short, with 14 bases between. The germline V gene encodes CDR1 MGHRA and CDR2 YSYEKL. The CDR3 runs 15 residues. CDR3 loop: CASSQDPGEDYGYTF. The CDR3 region has the DNA TGCGCCAGCAGCCAGGATCCCGGGGAGGACTATGGCTACACCTTC.

CDR3 nucleotides: TGTGCCAGCAGTTACCTAGCGGGGTACACAGATACGCAGTATTTT. Translated, it gives CASSYLAGYTDTQYF. This rearrangement joins TRBV6-5 to TRBJ2-3; the match to TRBD2 covers 9 bases. Germline V lookup: CDR1 MNHEY, CDR2 SVGAGI. This CDR3 is 15 amino acids long. The V segment lost 2 bases and the J segment 2 bases; nucleotides outside the gene matches: 2.

V and J are TRBV30 and TRBJ2-7, with no clear D. Germline loops: CDR1 GTSNPN, CDR2 SVGIG (reference sequence). The CDR3 covers 12 residues. With 2 bases removed from V and 2 bases from J, the gap between germline ends came to 7 bases. The CDR3 loop is CAWSKSAYEQYF. The CDR3 region has the DNA TGTGCCTGGAGTAAGAGCGCCTACGAGCAGTACTTC.

The chain uses TRBV27 and TRBJ2-1, with D possibly matching TRBD1 (6 bases). The V gene's germline CDR1 is MNHEY and CDR2 SMNVEV (reference sequence). V lost 9 bases, J lost 2 bases, and 8 bases lay in between. The CDR3 covers 12 residues. CDR3: CASWTAYNEQFF. The CDR3 DNA is TGTGCCAGTTGGACAGCCTACAATGAGCAGTTCTTC.

This chain uses TRBV19 with TRBJ2-7; no clear D. Trimming left V 9 bases short and J 4 bases short, with 16 bases between. CDR3 length equals 13 residues. Germline loops: CDR1 LNHDA, CDR2 SQIVND (reference sequence). CDR3 nucleotides: TGTGCCAGCGCAGGTCCCTCACCATACGAGCAGTACTTC. Translating it yields CASAGPSPYEQYF.

The chain joins TRBV4-1 to TRBJ1-1; 8 bases are shared with TRBD1. J gave up 3 bases and V 1 base, and 4 bases lay outside the gene matches. CDR1 MGHRA and CDR2 YSYEKL come from the germline V gene. This CDR3 is 15 amino acids long. The chain's CDR3 is CASSQGTGWDTEAFF. The CDR3 DNA reads as TGCGCCAGCAGCCAAGGGACAGGGTGGGACACTGAAGCTTTCTTT.

The genes are TRBV5-6 and TRBJ2-1, with D tentatively TRBD1 (5 bases). V shed 3 bases and J shed 6 bases, with 7 bases lying between them. This CDR3 spans 12 amino acids. Germline V gene data show CDR1 as SGHDT and CDR2 as YYEEEE. The CDR3 here is CASSWTINEQFF. The DNA for the CDR3 is TGTGCCAGCAGCTGGACAATCAATGAGCAGTTCTTC.

This clone has a single count. The chain recombines TRBV7-3 with TRBJ2-3; tentative D call: TRBD2 (6 bases). The CDR3 is 15 residues long. V was trimmed by 2 bases and J by 3 bases, leaving 12 bases between them. The germline gives CDR1 SGHTA, CDR2 FQGTGA. In nucleotides, the CDR3 is TGTGCCAGCAGCTTATTGGGGGGTGGAACAGATACGCAGTATTTT. Residues: CASSLLGGGTDTQYF.

This chain uses TRBV15 with TRBJ2-7; 7 bases match TRBD1. The V segment lost 5 bases and the J segment 3 bases; nucleotides outside the gene matches: 7. Germline lookup yields CDR1 LNHNV and CDR2 YYDKDF (reference sequence). This CDR3 is 14 amino acids long. CDR3 sequence reads: CATSEGAGGYEQYF. CDR3 in DNA: TGTGCCACCAGCGAGGGGGCAGGGGGCTACGAGCAGTACTTC. The complete variable domain, with remaining parts taken from reference TRBV15 and TRBJ2-7, reads DAMVIQNPRYQVTQFGKPVTLSCSQTLNHNVMYWYQQKSSQAPKLLFHYYDKDFNNEADTPDNFQSRRPNTSFCFLDIRSPGLGDTAMYLCATSEGAGGYEQYFGPGTRLTVT.

V and J are TRBV16 and TRBJ2-7, with 7 positions matching TRBD1. The CDR3 totals 15 residues. Germline loops: CDR1 KGHSY, CDR2 FQNENV. V lost 4 bases to trimming and J lost 0 bases; unmatched junction nucleotides: 6. The CDR3: CASSPRDSGSYEQYF. The DNA of the CDR3 is TGTGCCAGCAGCCCCCGGGACAGCGGCTCCTACGAGCAGTACTTC.

This sequence joins TRBV5-1 and TRBJ2-7, with D possibly TRBD1 on 6 matching bases. The germline V and J ends were trimmed by 4 bases and 4 bases, with 9 bases remaining between them. Germline V gene data show CDR1 as SGHRS and CDR2 as YFSETQ. This CDR3 has 12 residues. The CDR3, as DNA: TGCGCCAGCAGCGGGACATCTTACGAGCAGTACTTC. Its translation: CASSGTSYEQYF.